What follows are 10 T cell receptor beta chains derived from one specimen sequenced in a study of a mutant IDH1 vaccine in newly diagnosed glioma. The time point denotes: week 11, during vaccination. Each vaccine dose was 300 ug of mutant IDH1 20-mer peptide, with topical imiquimod. No antigen has been identified for these receptors. Libraries were prepared by immunoSEQ multiplex PCR; TCRdb keeps only in-frame clonotypes and omits some of them. The sample holds 20,000 to 25,000 clones, under 90% seen once. Sample: PBMCs, taken from a glioma patient whose treatment included an IDH1 peptide vaccine. The receptors here all came from a middle-aged woman with glioma.

This clone was counted once. The rearrangement joins TRBV18 to TRBJ1-1, with D hard to call. The CDR3 runs to 15 residues. V lost 4 bases and J 3 bases, leaving 15 bases between the germline ends. Germline CDR1 and CDR2: KGHSH and LQKENI. The CDR3 nucleotides are TGTGCCAGCTCACACACACAGAGAAAGGACACTGAAGCTTTCTTT. Translated: CASSHTQRKDTEAFF.

The chain has TRBV6-5 and TRBJ1-1; D ambiguous. This CDR3 has 14 amino acids. Trimming removed 5 bases from V and 9 bases from J, with 19 bases in between. Germline-derived CDR1 and CDR2 are MNHEY and SVGAGI. CDR3 nucleotides: TGTGCCAGCAGTCCCCTCGGAGGAACGCCCCAAGCTTTCTTT. Its translation: CASSPLGGTPQAFF.

This clone is a singleton in its sample. The V gene is TRBV7-8, the J gene TRBJ1-1, with D tentatively TRBD1 (5 bases). Germline-derived CDR1 and CDR2 are SGHVS and FQNEAQ. This CDR3 contains 15 residues. The V gene lost 3 bases and the J gene lost 0 bases, with 11 bases spanning the gap. The CDR3 sequence is CASSFSGTVNTEAFF. DNA for the CDR3: TGTGCCAGCAGCTTCTCCGGGACGGTGAACACTGAAGCTTTCTTT.

The rearrangement joins TRBV4-2 to TRBJ2-7, with 10 nucleotides matching TRBD2. The CDR3 length is 16 residues. With V trimmed by 4 bases and J by 3 bases, 9 bases remained unmatched. Germline V lookup: CDR1 LGHNA, CDR2 YNFKEQ. The CDR3 coding sequence is TGTGCCAGCAGCCCTTCTCTAGCGGGAGTTTTCTACGAGCAGTACTTC. Translation: CASSPSLAGVFYEQYF.

The CDR3 DNA follows: TGTGCCAGCAGCCCGAGGACCTTGGGGGATACGCAGTATTTT. Encoded protein: CASSPRTLGDTQYF. The chain employs TRBV5-4 and TRBJ2-3; no definite D call. The ends were cut back, 4 bases at V and 6 bases at J, with 15 bases in the middle. Germline V gene lookup returns CDR1 SGHNT and CDR2 YYREEE (reference sequence). The CDR3 totals 14 residues.

In DNA form, the CDR3 reads TGTGCCAGCAGCCAGGAAATGGATGAAAAACTGTTTTTT. Translating it yields CASSQEMDEKLFF. The chain uses TRBV6-5 and TRBJ1-4; D is uncertain. The CDR3 sequence is 13 residues long. Germline CDR1 MNHEY, CDR2 SVGAGI. V gave up 6 bases and J gave up 6 bases, with 11 bases separating them.

The V and J genes are TRBV25-1 and TRBJ1-5; D remains ambiguous. Germline V lookup: CDR1 MGHDK, CDR2 SYGVNS. This CDR3 contains 13 residues. Trimming stripped 7 bases from V and 4 bases from J, with 11 bases between. The CDR3 sequence: CASTQPRNQPQHF. The DNA for the CDR3 is TGTGCCAGCACCCAACCCCGAAATCAGCCCCAGCATTTT.

The chain joins TRBV18 to TRBJ2-3; TRBD2 matches 14 bases. The CDR3 totals 17 residues. Germline V lookup: CDR1 KGHSH, CDR2 LQKENI. The ends lost 3 bases at V and 2 bases at J; junction bases unmatched: 4. For the CDR3, the DNA is TGTGCCAGCTCACCCTGGACTAGCGGGGGGTACACAGATACGCAGTATTTT. It specifies CASSPWTSGGYTDTQYF.

J is TRBJ1-2 and V is TRBV6-5; perhaps TRBD1 as D (6 bases). Germline CDR1 and CDR2: MNHEY and SVGAGI. Trimming took off 5 bases at V and 10 bases at J, with 20 bases between the two ends. The length of the CDR3 is 14 residues. In nucleotides, the CDR3 is TGTGCCAGCAGTAGGGGGACAACGCCCGTTATCTACACCTTC. It encodes CASSRGTTPVIYTF.

V and J are TRBV6-5 and TRBJ1-4, with a possible D match to TRBD1 (5 bases). The ends were cut back, 4 bases at V and 5 bases at J, with 14 bases in the middle. CDR1 and CDR2 (germline): MNHEY, SVGAGI. The CDR3 length is 15 residues. The CDR3 DNA reads as TGTGCCAGCAGTTCCAAGACAGCTATGAATGAAAAACTGTTTTTT. Its translation is CASSSKTAMNEKLFF.